A few counts support the clone carrying this T cell receptor (beta chain). What it binds is not known. A read error may produce the germline difference seen at one junction end. CDR1 LGHDT and CDR2 YNNKEL come from the germline V gene (reference sequence). The CDR3 contains 16 residues. The data were taken from a study of HIV-infected children after antiretroviral therapy interruption. Study background: Most participating children were previously exposed to EBV and CMV. The study, taken as a whole, reports: By the end of treatment interruption, naive CD4+ clonality (Gini) increased.

Unique molecular identifiers were included in an RNA-based 3' RACE TCR library. TCRdb processed the 3' RACE reads anew with MiXCR; each CDR3 protein has one entry. The sample lists some 16,000 distinct CDR3 sequences, roughly 3.4% occurring once. The treatment is: PENTA 11 planned treatment interruption arm or continuous ART arm. Sorting from thawed PBMCs isolated naive CD4+ CD45RA+ CD45RO- T cells. The rearrangement joins TRBV3-1 to TRBJ2-5, with D possibly being TRBD1 (6 bases). The receptor was isolated from a child aged 2 to 17 with HIV. The material was CD45RA+ CD4+ T cells from PBMCs, obtained from a donor given antiretroviral therapy, either interrupted or continuous. Subset defined: naive CD4+ CD45RA+ CD45RO- T cells. The CDR3, as DNA: TGTGCCACCAGCCTACCCACTCCCAGGGGTCAAGAGACCCAGTACTTC. Translating gives CATSLPTPRGQETQYF.